The 17 T cell receptor beta chains listed next were all sequenced from one sample in a study of T cell repertoires in cytomegalovirus infection. In TCRdb, the reads were re-called with MiXCR into one record per CDR3 protein. The top ten clones hold around 2.5% of a sample with hundreds of thousands of distinct CDR3 sequences, about 9.2% of them seen once. Sequencing was performed on PBMCs. These TCRs come from a human donor in good health (CMV status not recorded). Some clones in this sample may be carry-over from other donors' samples.

This clonotype was counted many times. The chain carries TRBV29-1 and TRBJ2-3; 14 bases are shared with TRBD2. The V and J ends lost 8 bases and 2 bases, in that order; junction bases with no gene match: 12. The CDR3 totals 17 residues. Germline lookup yields CDR1 SQVTM and CDR2 ANQGSEA. CDR3 nucleotides: TGCAGCCACGGGACTAGCGGGGGCCTTCAAATCACAGATACGCAGTATTTT. This gives the protein CSHGTSGGLQITDTQYF.

This clonotype was detected ten times or more. This chain links TRBV7-2 with TRBJ1-5; D unclear. Germline V CDR1 and CDR2: SGHTA, FQGNSA. The CDR3 runs to 14 residues. V lost 5 bases and J lost 2, with 10 bases in between. CDR3 loop: CASSPGGGNQPQHF. CDR3 in DNA: TGTGCCAGCAGCCCTGGCGGCGGCAATCAGCCCCAGCATTTT.

This clonotype was counted between two and nine times. The chain carries TRBV6-5 and TRBJ2-7, with a weak D call TRBD1 (6 bases). This CDR3 has 15 amino acids. In germline, CDR1 is MNHEY, CDR2 SVGAGI. The V end lost 6 bases, the J end lost 0 bases, and 15 bases lay between the germline ends. The CDR3 DNA sequence: TGTGCCAGCAGAAAGGGCAGGGGCGGCTCCTACGAGCAGTACGTC. Its protein product is CASRKGRGGSYEQYV.

The table lists this clonotype with many counts. The V gene is TRBV6-2 or TRBV6-3, the J gene TRBJ2-5; no reliable D call. The CDR3 has 15 residues. Germline V gene sequence: CDR1 MNHEY, CDR2 SVGEGT. V was trimmed by 7 bases and J by 0 bases, leaving 15 bases between them. The CDR3 loop reads CASTQRVGYQETQYF. The CDR3 bases are TGTGCCAGCACTCAACGGGTCGGGTACCAAGAGACCCAGTACTTC.

There are many counts of this clonotype. V is TRBV7-2 and J is TRBJ1-4; D perhaps matches TRBD1 (6 bases). V shed 5 bases and J shed 3 bases, with 13 bases lying between them. Per the germline V gene, CDR1 is SGHTA and CDR2 is FQGNSA. The CDR3 sequence is 15 residues long. CDR3 nucleotides: TGTGCCAGCAGCACAGGCGGGACACCTAATGAAAAACTGTTTTTT. Its translation is CASSTGGTPNEKLFF.

V and J are TRBV6-2 or TRBV6-3 and TRBJ1-5; 10 bases are a match to TRBD1. The CDR3 extends over 15 amino acids. Germline V gene lookup returns CDR1 MNHEY and CDR2 SVGEGT. Germline trimming cut 6 bases from V and 5 bases from J; bases unmatched to any gene: 7. The CDR3 reads CASSPPGQGYQPQHF. The CDR3 DNA is TGTGCCAGCAGCCCACCGGGACAGGGGTATCAGCCCCAGCATTTT.

This clonotype occurred many times. The V and J genes are TRBV19 and TRBJ2-1; possibly TRBD1 for D (6 bases). The CDR3 has 16 amino acids. Deletions cut 6 bases from V and 2 bases from J, with 17 bases between. CDR1 is LNHDA and CDR2 is SQIVND in the germline V gene (reference sequence). The CDR3 reads CASRPSTGSPYNEQFF. The DNA for the CDR3 is TGTGCCAGTAGACCTTCGACAGGTTCCCCCTACAATGAGCAGTTCTTC.

This clonotype was observed many times. The gene calls are TRBV25-1 and TRBJ2-6; D is ambiguous. Germline V lookup: CDR1 MGHDK, CDR2 SYGVNS. The CDR3 spans 16 residues. Trimming left V 5 bases short and J 0 bases short, with 11 bases between. DNA of the CDR3: TGTGCCAGCAGTACGGACGCCACCTCTGGGGCCAACGTCCTGACTTTC. Translating gives CASSTDATSGANVLTF.

This clonotype was seen repeatedly, ten times or more. This chain links TRBV29-1 with TRBJ1-2; D unresolved. The V end was cut by 3 bases, the J end by 2 bases, with 10 bases between. This CDR3 spans 13 amino acids. Germline lookup yields CDR1 SQVTM and CDR2 ANQGSEA. Written as DNA, the CDR3 is TGCAGCGTTGACAGGAGGCAAAACTATGGCTACACCTTC. Its protein product is CSVDRRQNYGYTF.

This clonotype showed up many times. The CDR3 nucleotides are TGTGCCATCAGTGAGACCAGACAGGGGGCCGGGGAGCTGTTTTTT. Translated, it gives CAISETRQGAGELFF. The chain is built from TRBV10-3 and TRBJ2-2; 9 bases align to TRBD1. Germline-derived CDR1 and CDR2 are ENHRY and SYGVKD. Trimming cost V 2 bases and J 6 bases; bases outside gene matches: 4. The CDR3 is made up of 15 amino acids.

This clonotype was observed a handful of times. This chain links TRBV29-1 with TRBJ2-7; D might be TRBD1 (5 bases). Trimming removed 1 base from V and 2 bases from J, with 24 bases in between. The CDR3 has 18 amino acids. In germline, CDR1 is SQVTM, CDR2 ANQGSEA. The DNA for the CDR3 is TGCAGCGTTGAAGTTTTTAGTGGCAGACAGTCAGCTACCTACGAGCAGTACTTC. Protein: CSVEVFSGRQSATYEQYF.

The V gene is TRBV29-1, the J gene TRBJ2-1; maybe TRBD2 (5 bases). Trimming pared 0 bases from V and 8 bases from J, leaving 8 bases between. The V gene's germline CDR1 is SQVTM and CDR2 ANQGSEA. This CDR3 is 12 amino acids long. The CDR3 loop is CSVEEVGDEQFF. The CDR3 DNA reads as TGCAGCGTTGAAGAGGTGGGAGATGAGCAGTTCTTC.

A few counts support this clonotype. This chain links TRBV20-1 with TRBJ2-7, with D perhaps assigned TRBD1 or TRBD2 (5 bases each). CDR3 size: 10 residues. The V gene lost 5 bases and the J gene lost 4 bases, with 6 bases spanning the gap. The V gene's germline CDR1 is DFQATT and CDR2 SNEGSKA (reference sequence). The CDR3 DNA reads as TGCAGTGCTGGGGGTTACGAGCAGTACGTC. It specifies CSAGGYEQYV.

The table lists this clonotype with many counts. CDR3 in amino acids: CSAPDRAVNQPQHF. The CDR3 DNA sequence: TGCAGTGCTCCCGACAGGGCGGTCAATCAGCCCCAGCATTTT. J is TRBJ1-5 and V is TRBV20-1; 7 bases fit TRBD1. The V and J ends lost 5 bases and 3 bases, in that order; junction bases with no gene match: 7. The germline CDR1 and CDR2 sequences are DFQATT and SNEGSKA (reference sequence). This CDR3 has 14 amino acids.

This clonotype was recorded at least ten times. The chain uses TRBV29-1 and TRBJ1-2; D is unclear. V was shortened by 2 bases and J by 6 bases, with 13 bases between the two germline ends. The germline V gene has CDR1 SQVTM and CDR2 ANQGSEA. The CDR3 length is 13 residues. The CDR3 DNA reads as TGCAGCGTTGAAATCGAATTCGCGCATGGCTACACCTTC. It translates to CSVEIEFAHGYTF. Drawing the rest from reference TRBV29-1 and TRBJ1-2, the complete variable domain is SAVISQKPSRDICQRGTSLTIQCQVDSQVTMMFWYRQQPGQSLTLIATANQGSEATYESGFVIDKFPISRPNLTFSTLTVSNMSPEDSSIYLCSVEIEFAHGYTFGSGTRLTVV.

This clonotype was found many times. The chain recombines TRBV12-3 or TRBV12-4 with TRBJ2-1; D is perhaps TRBD1 (5 bases). The CDR3 runs to 15 residues. Trimming cost V 2 bases and J 7 bases, with 15 bases left between them. CDR3 loop: CASSLKGLLGNEQFF. CDR3 in DNA: TGTGCCAGCAGTTTAAAGGGGCTTCTAGGGAATGAGCAGTTCTTC.

Many counts were recorded for this clonotype. V gene TRBV7-6 combines with J gene TRBJ1-1; 7 bases are a match to TRBD1. V was pared by 0 bases and J by 0 bases, with 4 bases of the junction left unmatched. This CDR3 comprises 16 residues. Germline lookup yields CDR1 SGHVS and CDR2 FNYEAQ. The CDR3 DNA reads TGTGCCAGCAGCTTAGCGACAGGGAATATGAACACTGAAGCTTTCTTT. Its protein is CASSLATGNMNTEAFF.